This TCR beta chain appears in the sequencing data of a study of molecular identifiers for immune sequencing clone quantification. The study's findings and limits: Identical TCR molecules sharing a barcode could underestimate highly expanded clone sizes. Effector cells had over 99% of their molecules in clones above 20 RNA copies, while naive cells had under 1%.

Details on this clonotype: The antigen is unknown. A much more abundant neighbour one base away suggests this may be a read error.

Germline V gene lookup returns CDR1 SQVTM and CDR2 ANQGSEA. The CDR3 consists of 17 residues. The V segment lost 0 bases and the J segment 2 bases; nucleotides outside the gene matches: 5. Sorted inputs of about 19,000 to 1,100,000 cells, with 10%, 30% or 50% RNA, yielded naive CD8 libraries. Generation of bulk TCR libraries relied on previously described methods and listed TCR primers. A single record per CDR3 protein comes from TCRdb applying MiXCR to the PCR reads. The sample consists of under 350,000 distinct CDR3 sequences, 24% of them appearing once. The rearrangement uses TRBV29-1 and TRBJ2-3; TRBD2 matches 13 bases. The TCR sequence derives from a human donor in good health. Some libraries in this study had Jurkat cell RNA spiked in. The sequenced sample consisted of naive CD8+ T cells from blood, with Jurkat cell RNA spiked in. Subset specified: FACS-sorted CD8+CD4-CCR7+CD45RA+ naive T cells. CDR3 loop: CSVEEGTSGMYTDTQYF. The CDR3 bases are TGCAGCGTTGAAGAGGGGACTAGCGGGATGTACACAGATACGCAGTATTTT.